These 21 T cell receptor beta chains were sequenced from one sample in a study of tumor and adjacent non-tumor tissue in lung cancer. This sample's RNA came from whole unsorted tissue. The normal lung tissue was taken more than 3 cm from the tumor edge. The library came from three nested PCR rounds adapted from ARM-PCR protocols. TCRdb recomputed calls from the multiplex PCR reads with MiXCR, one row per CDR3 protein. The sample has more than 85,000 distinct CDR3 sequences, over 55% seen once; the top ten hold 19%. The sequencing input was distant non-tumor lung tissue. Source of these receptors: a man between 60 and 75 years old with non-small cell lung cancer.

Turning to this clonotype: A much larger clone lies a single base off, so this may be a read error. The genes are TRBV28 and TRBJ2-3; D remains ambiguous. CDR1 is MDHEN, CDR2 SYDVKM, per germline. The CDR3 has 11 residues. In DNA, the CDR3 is TGTGTCAGCAGCCCGGGCTTCTTGCAGTATTTT. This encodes CVSSPGFLQYF.

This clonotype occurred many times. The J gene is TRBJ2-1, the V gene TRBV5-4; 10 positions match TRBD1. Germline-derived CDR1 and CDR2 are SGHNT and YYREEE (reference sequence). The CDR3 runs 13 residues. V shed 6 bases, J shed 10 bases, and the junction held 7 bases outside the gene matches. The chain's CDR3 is CASTLTGGREQFF. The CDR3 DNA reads TGTGCCAGCACCCTGACAGGGGGCCGAGAGCAGTTCTTC. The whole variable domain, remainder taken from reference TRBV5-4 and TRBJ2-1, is ETGVTQSPTHLIKTRGQQVTLRCSSQSGHNTVSWYQQALGQGPQFIFQYYREEENGRGNFPPRFSGLQFPNYSSELNVNALELDDSALYLCASTLTGGREQFFGPGTRLTVL.

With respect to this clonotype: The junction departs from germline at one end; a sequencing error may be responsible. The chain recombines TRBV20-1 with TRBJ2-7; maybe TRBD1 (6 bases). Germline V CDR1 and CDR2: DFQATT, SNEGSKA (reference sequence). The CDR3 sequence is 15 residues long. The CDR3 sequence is CSAKGGGSLRDEQYF. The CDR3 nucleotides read TGCAGTGCTAAGGGTGGGGGCTCATTACGAGACGAGCAGTATTTC.

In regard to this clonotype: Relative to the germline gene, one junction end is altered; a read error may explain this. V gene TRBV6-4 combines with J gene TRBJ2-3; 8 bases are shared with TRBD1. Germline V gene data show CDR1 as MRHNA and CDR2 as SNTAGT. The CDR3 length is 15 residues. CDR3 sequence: CATSLTGTGGGTKYF. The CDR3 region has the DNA TGTGCCACCAGTCTGACCGGGACAGGAGGAGGTACGAAGTATTTT.

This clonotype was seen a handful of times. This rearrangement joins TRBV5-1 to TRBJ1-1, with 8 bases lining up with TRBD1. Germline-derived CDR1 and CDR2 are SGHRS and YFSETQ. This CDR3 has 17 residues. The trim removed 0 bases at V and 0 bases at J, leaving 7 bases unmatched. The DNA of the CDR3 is TGCGCCAGCAGCTTGGGCGGACAGGGAGCCATGAACACTGAAGCTTTCTTT. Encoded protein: CASSLGGQGAMNTEAFF.

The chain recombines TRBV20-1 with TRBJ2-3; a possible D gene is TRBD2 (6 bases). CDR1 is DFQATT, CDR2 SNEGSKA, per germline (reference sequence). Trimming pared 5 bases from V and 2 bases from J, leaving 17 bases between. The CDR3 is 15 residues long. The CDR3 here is CSAPPGERHTDTQYF. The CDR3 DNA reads TGCAGTGCTCCCCCGGGAGAGAGACACACAGATACGCAGTATTTT.

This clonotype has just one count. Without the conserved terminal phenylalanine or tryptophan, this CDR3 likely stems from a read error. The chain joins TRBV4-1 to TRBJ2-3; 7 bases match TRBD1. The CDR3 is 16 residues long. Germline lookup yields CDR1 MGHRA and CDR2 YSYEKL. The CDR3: CANSQDPGQSTYTQYY. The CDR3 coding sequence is TGCGCCAACAGCCAGGATCCGGGACAGAGCACATATACACAGTATTAT.

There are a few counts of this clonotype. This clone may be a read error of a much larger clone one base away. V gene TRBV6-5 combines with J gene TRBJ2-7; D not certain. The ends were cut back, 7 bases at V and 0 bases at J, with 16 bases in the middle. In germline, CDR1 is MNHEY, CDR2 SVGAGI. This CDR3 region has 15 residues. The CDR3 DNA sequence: TGTGCCAGCACTCGTCAGAGCGTCGGCTCCTACGAGCAGTACTTC. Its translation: CASTRQSVGSYEQYF.

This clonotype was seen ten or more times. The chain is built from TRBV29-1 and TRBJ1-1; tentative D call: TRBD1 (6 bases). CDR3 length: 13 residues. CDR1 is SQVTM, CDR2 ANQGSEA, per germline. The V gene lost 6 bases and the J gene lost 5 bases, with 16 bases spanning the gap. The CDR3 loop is CSVADRIGTEAFF. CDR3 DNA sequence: TGCAGCGTCGCCGACAGGATCGGAACTGAAGCTTTCTTT.

CDR3 amino acids: CSVRLVGGSAGELFF. The CDR3 bases are TGCAGCGTAAGACTAGTGGGAGGGTCGGCTGGGGAGCTGTTTTTT. The gene calls are TRBV29-1 and TRBJ2-2, with 7 bases aligning to TRBD2. The germline gives CDR1 SQVTM, CDR2 ANQGSEA. This CDR3 is built from 15 residues. The V and J ends lost 6 bases and 8 bases, in that order; junction bases with no gene match: 15.

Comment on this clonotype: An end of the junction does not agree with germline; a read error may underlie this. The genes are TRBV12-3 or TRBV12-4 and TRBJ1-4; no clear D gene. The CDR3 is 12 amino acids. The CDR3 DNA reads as TGTGCCAGCAGTTTGTCCCGGGAAAAACTGTTATTT. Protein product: CASSLSREKLLF.

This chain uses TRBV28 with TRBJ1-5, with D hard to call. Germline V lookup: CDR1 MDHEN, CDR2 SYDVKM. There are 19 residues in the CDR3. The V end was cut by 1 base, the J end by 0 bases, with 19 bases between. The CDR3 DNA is TGTGCCAGCAGTTTATTGATTTTGGGCAATACCGATAGCAATCAGCCCCAGCATTTT. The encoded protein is CASSLLILGNTDSNQPQHF.

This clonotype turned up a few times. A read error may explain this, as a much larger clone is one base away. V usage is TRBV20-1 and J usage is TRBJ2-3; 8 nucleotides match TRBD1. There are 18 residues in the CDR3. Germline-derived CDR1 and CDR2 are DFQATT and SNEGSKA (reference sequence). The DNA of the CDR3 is TGCAATGCTAGGGGAGTTACGGGGACAGGATATAGCACAGATACGCAGTATTTT. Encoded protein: CNARGVTGTGYSTDTQYF.

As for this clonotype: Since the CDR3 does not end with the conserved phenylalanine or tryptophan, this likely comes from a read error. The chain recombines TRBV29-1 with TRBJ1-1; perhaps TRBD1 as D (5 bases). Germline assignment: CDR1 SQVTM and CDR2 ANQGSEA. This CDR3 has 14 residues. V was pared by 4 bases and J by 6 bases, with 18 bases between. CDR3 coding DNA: TGCAGCGTTGGGCACGGGGCATCTTTTGCTGAAGCTTTCTAT. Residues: CSVGHGASFAEAFY.

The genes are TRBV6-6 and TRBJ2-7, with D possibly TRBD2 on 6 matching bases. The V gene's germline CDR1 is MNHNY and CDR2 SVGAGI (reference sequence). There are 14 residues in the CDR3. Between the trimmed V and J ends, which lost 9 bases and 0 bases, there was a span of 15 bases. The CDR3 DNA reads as TGTGCCAGTAGACGGGGGTGGGGCTCCTACGAGCAGTACTTC. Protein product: CASRRGWGSYEQYF.

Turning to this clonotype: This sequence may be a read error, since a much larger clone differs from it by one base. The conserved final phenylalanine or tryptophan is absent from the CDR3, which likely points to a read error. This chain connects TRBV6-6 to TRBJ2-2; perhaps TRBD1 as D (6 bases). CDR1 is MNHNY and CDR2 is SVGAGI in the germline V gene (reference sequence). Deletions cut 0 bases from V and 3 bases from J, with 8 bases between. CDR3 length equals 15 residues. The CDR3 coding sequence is TGTGCCAGCAGTTACTCCCGACAGGACACCGGGGAGCTGTTTCTT. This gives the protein CASSYSRQDTGELFL.

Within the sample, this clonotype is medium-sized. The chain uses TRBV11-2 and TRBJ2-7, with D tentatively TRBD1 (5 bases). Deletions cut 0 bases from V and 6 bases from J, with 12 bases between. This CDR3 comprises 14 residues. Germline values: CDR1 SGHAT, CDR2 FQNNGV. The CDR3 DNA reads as TGTGCCAGCAGCTTAGAAGGGGCCAAATCCGAGCAGTACTTC. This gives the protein CASSLEGAKSEQYF. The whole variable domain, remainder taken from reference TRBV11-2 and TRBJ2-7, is EAGVAQSPRYKIIEKRQSVAFWCNPISGHATLYWYQQILGQGPKLLIQFQNNGVVDDSQLPKDRFSAERLKGVDSTLKIQPAKLEDSAVYLCASSLEGAKSEQYFGPGTRLTVT.

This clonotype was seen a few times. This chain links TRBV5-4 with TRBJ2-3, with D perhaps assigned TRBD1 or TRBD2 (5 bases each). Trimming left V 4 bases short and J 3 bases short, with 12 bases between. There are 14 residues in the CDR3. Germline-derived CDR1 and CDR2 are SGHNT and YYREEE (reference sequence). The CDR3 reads CASSPGTRTDTQYF. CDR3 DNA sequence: TGTGCCAGCAGCCCAGGGACGAGGACAGATACGCAGTATTTT.

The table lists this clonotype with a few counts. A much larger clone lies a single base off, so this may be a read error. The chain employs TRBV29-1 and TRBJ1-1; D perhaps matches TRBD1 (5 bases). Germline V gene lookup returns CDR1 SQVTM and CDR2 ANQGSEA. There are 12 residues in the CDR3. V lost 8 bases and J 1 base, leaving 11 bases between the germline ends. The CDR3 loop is CSPDTGNTEAFF. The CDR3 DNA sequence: TGCAGCCCCGATACAGGGAACACTGAAGCTTTCTTT.

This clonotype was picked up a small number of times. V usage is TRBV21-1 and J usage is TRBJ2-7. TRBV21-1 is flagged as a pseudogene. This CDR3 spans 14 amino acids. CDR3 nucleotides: TGTGCCAGCAGCAACCGACATCTGGGCTACGAGCAGTACTTC. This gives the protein CASSNRHLGYEQYF.

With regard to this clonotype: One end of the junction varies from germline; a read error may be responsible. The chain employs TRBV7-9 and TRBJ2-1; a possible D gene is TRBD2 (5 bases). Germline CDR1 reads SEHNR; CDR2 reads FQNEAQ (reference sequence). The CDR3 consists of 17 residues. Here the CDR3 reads CASSPGSRGSSYNELFF. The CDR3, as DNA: TGTGCCAGCAGCCCTGGATCTCGAGGGAGCTCCTACAATGAGCTGTTCTTC.